This record looks at one T cell receptor (beta chain) sequence and its context. These data belong to a study of cytomegalovirus exposure and HLA in healthy donors. Unmatched junction bases numbered 3, after V lost 1 base and J lost 5 bases. This CDR3 has 15 amino acids. Looked up from germline, CDR1 is KGHSH and CDR2 is LQKENI. The PCR was carried out with 60 Vbeta primers and 13 Jbeta primers. This table comes from immunoSEQ multiplex PCR, and its TCRdb copy is limited to in-frame clones, with some not included. The data contain 110,000 or so clones, less than 80% of them singletons. The clonotype comes from a woman aged 35 to 49 in good health and CMV-seropositive. Sequenced input: PBMCs. The V call is TRBV18, the J call TRBJ1-4; TRBD1 matches at 8 bases. The CDR3 protein is CASSPLQGANEKLFF. The CDR3 nucleotides are TGTGCCAGCTCACCACTCCAGGGGGCGAATGAAAAACTGTTTTTT.